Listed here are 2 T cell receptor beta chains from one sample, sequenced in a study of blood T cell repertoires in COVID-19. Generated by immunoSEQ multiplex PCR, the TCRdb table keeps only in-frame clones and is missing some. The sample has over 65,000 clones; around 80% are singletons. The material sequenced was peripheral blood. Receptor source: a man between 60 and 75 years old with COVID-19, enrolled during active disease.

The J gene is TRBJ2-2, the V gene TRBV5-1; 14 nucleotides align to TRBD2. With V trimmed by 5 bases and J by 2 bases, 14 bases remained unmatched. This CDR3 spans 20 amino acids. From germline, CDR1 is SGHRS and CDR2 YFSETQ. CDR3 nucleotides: TGCGCCAGCAGAGACCCGGCGGGGACTAGCGGGAGTTTCAACACCGGGGAGCTGTTTTTT. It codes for CASRDPAGTSGSFNTGELFF. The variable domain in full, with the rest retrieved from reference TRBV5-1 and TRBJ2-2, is KAGVTQTPRYLIKTRGQQVTLSCSPISGHRSVSWYQQTPGQGLQFLFEYFSETQRNKGNFPGRFSGRQFSNSRSEMNVSTLELGDSALYLCASRDPAGTSGSFNTGELFFGEGSRLTVL.

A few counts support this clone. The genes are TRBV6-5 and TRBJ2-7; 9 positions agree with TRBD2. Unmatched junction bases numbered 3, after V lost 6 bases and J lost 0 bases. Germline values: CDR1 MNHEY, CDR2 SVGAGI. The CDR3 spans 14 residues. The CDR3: CASRTSGSSYEQYF. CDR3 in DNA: TGTGCCAGCAGGACTAGCGGAAGCTCCTACGAGCAGTACTTC.